The present TCR beta chain was sequenced within a study of T cells in Graves' hyperthyroidism and ophthalmopathy. Findings of the study overall: A model built on 13 V-J features separated ophthalmopathy from stable hyperthyroidism.

Amplified regions were TCR beta CDR3 sequences from RNA transcripts. With the HTBI primer set, the TCR CDR3 went through a first round of RT-PCR. TCRdb itself ran the multiplex PCR reads through MiXCR, one entry per CDR3 protein. The table includes around 600,000 distinct CDR3 sequences, approximately 15% detected once. This clonotype was recorded once. The target antigen is unknown. The sequenced sample consisted of blood. The clonotype originates from a woman younger than 35 with Graves' ophthalmopathy.

CDR3 amino acids: CASSVGLGQGAYNEKLFF. Written as DNA, the CDR3 is TGTGCCAGCAGCGTAGGTCTGGGACAGGGGGCGTATAATGAAAAACTGTTTTTT. The chain employs TRBV9 and TRBJ1-4; 12 bases line up with TRBD1. The germline V gene has CDR1 SGDLS and CDR2 YYNGEE. There are 18 residues in the CDR3. J was trimmed by 4 bases and V by 0 bases; bases with no gene match: 7.